The 30 T cell receptor beta chains listed next were all sequenced from one sample in a study of tumor and adjacent non-tumor tissue in lung cancer. No cell sorting was done before RNA was extracted from the tissue. The normal lung tissue was taken more than 3 cm from the tumor edge. Three rounds of nested PCR, following a modified ARM-PCR protocol, produced the TCRbeta library. MiXCR was run by TCRdb on the multiplex PCR reads, yielding one entry per CDR3 protein. The table has more than 35,000 distinct CDR3 sequences, around 67% seen once. The specimen sequenced was distant non-tumor lung tissue. These receptors were taken from a woman between 40 and 55 years old with non-small cell lung cancer.

The rearrangement joins TRBV29-1 to TRBJ2-1; 7 bases align to TRBD2. The CDR3 runs to 14 residues. V shed 7 bases and J 12 bases; nucleotides not matched to a gene: 18. Looked up from germline, CDR1 is SQVTM and CDR2 is ANQGSEA. The CDR3 reads CSGQVWREFGVQFF. CDR3 sequence (DNA): TGCAGCGGGCAGGTGTGGCGGGAGTTCGGTGTGCAGTTCTTC.

Worth noting for this clonotype: Since a much larger clone is just one base distant, this may be a read error. This chain uses TRBV28 with TRBJ2-3; the D is unclear. The V gene's germline CDR1 is MDHEN and CDR2 SYDVKM. The CDR3 contains 14 residues. DNA for the CDR3: TGTGCCAGCAGTTTATTCCGTGGAAGCGATACGAAGTATTTT. Translated: CASSLFRGSDTKYF.

V and J are TRBV6-5 and TRBJ2-3; possible D gene TRBD2, 5 bases. Trimming stripped 2 bases from V and 1 base from J, with 13 bases between. The CDR3 consists of 16 residues. Germline V gives CDR1 MNHEY, CDR2 SVGAGI. CDR3 in amino acids: CASSYSGRAGTDTQYF. CDR3 sequence (DNA): TGTGCCAGCAGTTACAGCGGTAGGGCCGGCACAGATACGCAGTATTTT.

By share, this clonotype counts as medium-sized. The chain carries TRBV11-2 and TRBJ1-5; D gene uncertain. CDR3 length equals 12 residues. V was trimmed by 0 bases and J by 11 bases, leaving 8 bases between them. Germline V lookup: CDR1 SGHAT, CDR2 FQNNGV. CDR3 in amino acids: CASSLEGVTQHF. CDR3 DNA sequence: TGTGCCAGCAGCTTAGAGGGCGTGACCCAGCATTTT.

In the case of this clonotype: No conserved phenylalanine or tryptophan is present at the end of the CDR3, so a read error is the likely explanation. No DNA is shown, since the ends of the CDR3 on it are uncertain; the CDR3 is the one TCRdb lists. The gene calls are TRBV5-6 and TRBJ2-7; the DNA was not used to check the table's D call, TRBD1. In germline, CDR1 is SGHDT, CDR2 YYEEEE. Both ends counted, the CDR3 spans 14 residues. The CDR3 sequence: CASSLTGVSYEQYI.

This clonotype was picked up many times. The CDR3 DNA reads as TGCAGCGTTGAAGGGTCAGGCTGGGAAGGACACAATGAGCAGTTCTTC. This sequence encodes CSVEGSGWEGHNEQFF. The genes are TRBV29-1 and TRBJ2-1; D is undetermined. The V gene lost 1 base and the J gene lost 5 bases, with 18 bases spanning the gap. Germline V lookup: CDR1 SQVTM, CDR2 ANQGSEA. CDR3 length equals 16 residues.

The V call is TRBV6-6, the J call TRBJ1-3; D is undetermined. V was cut by 7 bases and J by 0 bases, with 10 bases left in between. This CDR3 has 14 amino acids. Germline V gene lookup returns CDR1 MNHNY and CDR2 SVGAGI (reference sequence). The DNA for the CDR3 is TGTGCCAGCACCCCACGGCCCTCTGGAAACACCATATATTTT. Translated: CASTPRPSGNTIYF.

As to this clonotype: This may stem from a read error, because a much larger clone lies one nucleotide away. The chain employs TRBV12-3 or TRBV12-4 and TRBJ2-2; perhaps TRBD2 as D (5 bases). The CDR3 is made up of 13 amino acids. The CDR3 is CANSFEGSEELFF. The CDR3 nucleotides read TGTGCCAACAGTTTTGAGGGAAGCGAGGAGCTGTTTTTT.

In regard to this clonotype: This could be a read error, since a much larger clone is one nucleotide away. This rearrangement joins TRBV6-4 to TRBJ2-4, with D maybe TRBD2 (7 bases). CDR3 size: 20 residues. Germline V gives CDR1 MRHNA, CDR2 SNTAGT. The CDR3 region has the DNA TGTGCCAGCAGTGTCCAGGTCGGGGGGCTTCGTTTCCTAGCCAAAAACAGTCAGTACTTC. Translation gives CASSVQVGGLRFLAKNSQYF.

A remark on this clonotype: The junction shows a germline mismatch at one end, possibly a read error. This chain links TRBV28 with TRBJ1-6, with D uncertain. Germline lookup yields CDR1 MDHEN and CDR2 SYDVKM. The CDR3 totals 14 residues. CDR3 loop: CASTLGLYNSPLPF. The CDR3 DNA sequence: TGTGCCAGCACACTGGGTCTCTATAATTCACCCCTCCCCTTT.

As regards this clonotype: This clone may be a read error of a much larger clone one base away. This chain uses TRBV2 with TRBJ2-7, with D maybe TRBD1 (5 bases). CDR1 and CDR2 (germline): SNHLY, FYNNEI. The CDR3 consists of 15 residues. The CDR3 is CSSSSSRVLDYEQYF. CDR3 bases: TGTTCCAGCAGTTCGTCCAGGGTTCTGGACTACGAGCAGTACTTC.

This clonotype was detected many times. The V call is TRBV12-5, the J call TRBJ2-1, with TRBD2 matching over 8 bases. V shed 0 bases, J shed 4 bases, and the junction held 5 bases outside the gene matches. Per the germline V gene, CDR1 is LGHNT and CDR2 is FRNRAP. The CDR3 runs to 16 residues. The CDR3 sequence is CASGLVWASGYNEQFF. The CDR3 bases are TGTGCTAGTGGTTTGGTGTGGGCTAGCGGGTACAATGAGCAGTTCTTC. The full variable domain, completed using reference TRBV12-5 and TRBJ2-1, is DARVTQTPRHKVTEMGQEVTMRCQPILGHNTVFWYRQTMMQGLELLAYFRNRAPLDDSGMPKDRFSAEMPDATLATLKIQPSEPRDSAVYFCASGLVWASGYNEQFFGPGTRLTVL.

Turning to this clonotype: One junction end does not reproduce the germline sequence, and a read error may be involved. J is TRBJ2-1 and V is TRBV5-1; 8 bases line up with TRBD1. The CDR3 is 16 residues long. From germline, CDR1 is SGHRS and CDR2 YFSETQ. This CDR3 reads CASSLEAGGSYYEQFF. In nucleotides, the CDR3 is TGCGCTAGCAGCTTGGAAGCAGGGGGCTCCTACTATGAGCAGTTCTTC.

This clonotype has a handful of counts. One base away lies a much larger clone, so this may be a sequencing read error. The chain links TRBV25-1 to TRBJ2-7; the D gene could be TRBD1 or TRBD2 (5 bases each). Per the germline V gene, CDR1 is MGHDK and CDR2 is SYGVNS. The CDR3 extends over 13 amino acids. The CDR3 nucleotides are TGTGCCAACACCGGTAGATACGGGACCCCCCTCGTCTTC. Translated, it gives CANTGRYGTPLVF.

Of note for this clonotype: One junction end does not reproduce the germline sequence, and a read error may be involved. The rearrangement joins TRBV25-1 to TRBJ1-2; 7 bases line up with TRBD1. The CDR3 is made up of 14 amino acids. Germline assignment: CDR1 MGHDK and CDR2 SYGVNS. The CDR3 sequence: CASSELSRTGAYIF. The CDR3 nucleotides read TGTGCCAGCAGTGAACTGAGTAGAACAGGGGCCTACATCTTC.

A note on this clonotype: At one end the junction does not follow the germline gene, possibly because of a read error. This chain uses TRBV29-1 with TRBJ2-1; 7 bases map to TRBD2. The CDR3 loop spans 14 amino acids. CDR1 is SQVTM, CDR2 ANQGSEA, per germline. The CDR3 loop is CSVGVCGSHGEHFF. The DNA for the CDR3 is TGCAGCGTGGGGGTGTGCGGGAGCCATGGTGAGCATTTCTTC.

The rearrangement uses TRBV11-2 and TRBJ2-3; D is unresolved. V was trimmed by 10 bases and J by 7 bases, leaving 21 bases between them. CDR3 length: 14 residues. Germline V gives CDR1 SGHAT, CDR2 FQNNGV. The CDR3 region is CAKSPLSAANTQYF. Written as DNA, the CDR3 is TGTGCCAAGAGCCCTCTAAGCGCGGCAAATACGCAGTATTTT.

About this clonotype itself: A read error may account for a junction end that differs from germline. This chain uses TRBV11-3 with TRBJ2-1; D not certain. This CDR3 has 15 residues. Germline CDR1 reads SGHNT; CDR2 reads YENEEA. The CDR3 sequence is CAGSLRFGQNNEQFF. The CDR3 DNA is TGTGCCGGCAGCTTACGTTTCGGCCAAAACAATGAGCAGTTCTTC.

A word on this clonotype: The CDR3 carries no conserved terminal phenylalanine or tryptophan, so it likely arises from a read error. The CDR3 here is CASSHPGSSGYEQYL. The DNA of the CDR3 is TGTGCCAGCAGCCATCCCGGGTCTAGCGGATACGAGCAGTACTTA. This chain uses TRBV11-2 with TRBJ2-7; 7 bases match TRBD2. Germline lookup yields CDR1 SGHAT and CDR2 FQNNGV. The CDR3 has 15 residues. V dropped 5 bases and J dropped 4; count of bases not matched to a gene: 11.

A remark on this clonotype: The junction does not match germline at one end; this may be a read error. V and J are TRBV6-1 and TRBJ1-1; D call uncertain. In germline, CDR1 is MNHNS, CDR2 SASEGT. CDR3 length: 18 amino acids. For the CDR3, the DNA is TGTGCCAGCAGTGAAAGTCTGAGTTCGCCAGCGCTCAACACTGAAGCTTCCTTT. It yields the protein CASSESLSSPALNTEASF.

Worth noting for this clonotype: It may be a read error: a sequence one base away is much more abundant. This chain joins TRBV28 and TRBJ1-5, with TRBD1 matching over 10 bases. V was pared by 11 bases and J by 7 bases, with 11 bases of the junction left unmatched. The CDR3 consists of 14 residues. Germline V gene sequence: CDR1 MDHEN, CDR2 SYDVKM. CDR3: CALQTGTGVQPQHF. In DNA form, the CDR3 reads TGTGCCTTACAAACCGGGACAGGGGTCCAGCCCCAGCATTTT. Complete variable domain (other parts from reference TRBV28 and TRBJ1-5): DVKVTQSSRYLVKRTGEKVFLECVQDMDHENMFWYRQDPGLGLRLIYFSYDVKMKEKGDIPEGYSVSREKKERFSLILESASTNQTSMYLCALQTGTGVQPQHFGDGTRLSIL.

This clonotype was found a few times. A much larger clone differs from this one at a single base, so this may be a read error. J is TRBJ2-7 and V is TRBV10-1; D might be TRBD2 (6 bases). Germline lookup yields CDR1 WNHNN and CDR2 SYGVQD (reference sequence). This CDR3 is 15 amino acids long. V lost 3 bases, J lost 4 bases, and 16 bases lay in between. The CDR3 DNA sequence: TGCGCCAGCAGTGACAGTGGACTATATCGGTACGAGCAGTACTTC. Amino acid sequence: CASSDSGLYRYEQYF.

Comments on this clonotype: The CDR3 end shows no conserved phenylalanine or tryptophan, and so a read error is likely. This chain links TRBV10-3 with TRBJ2-3; no definite D call. Germline assignment: CDR1 ENHRY and CDR2 SYGVKD. The CDR3 is made up of 12 amino acids. Deletions cut 2 bases from V and 4 bases from J, with 4 bases between. The CDR3 is CAISEVSDTQYS. In nucleotides, the CDR3 is TGTGCCATCAGTGAGGTGTCAGATACGCAGTATTCT.

This clonotype was recorded many times. The rearrangement uses TRBV12-3 or TRBV12-4 and TRBJ1-2, with a tentative D call TRBD1 (5 bases). V was pared by 7 bases and J by 8 bases, with 20 bases between. The CDR3 totals 14 residues. CDR3 protein: CASTAFGHLGGYTF. The CDR3 DNA reads as TGTGCCAGCACCGCCTTCGGACACCTTGGGGGCTACACCTTC.

As concerns this clonotype: Here the CDR3 omits its conserved ending phenylalanine or tryptophan, so a read error is the likely source. This chain joins TRBV28 and TRBJ1-2; D may be TRBD1 (6 bases). This CDR3 contains 12 residues. CDR1 MDHEN and CDR2 SYDVKM come from the germline V gene. CDR3 nucleotide sequence: TGCGCCAGCAATATAGGGGGGAATGGCTACACCATC. Translation: CASNIGGNGYTI.

This chain uses TRBV11-2 with TRBJ2-7; D is perhaps TRBD1 or TRBD2 (6 bases each). The CDR3 extends over 15 amino acids. The V and J ends lost 9 bases and 3 bases respectively, with 21 bases between them. Germline assignment: CDR1 SGHAT and CDR2 FQNNGV. Written as DNA, the CDR3 is TGTGCCAGAAGCACAGGGACTGGCGGAGTCTACGAGCAGTACTTC. This codes for CARSTGTGGVYEQYF.

About this clonotype itself: With a much larger clone just one base away, this may be a read error. V and J are TRBV30 and TRBJ2-5; D unresolved. The CDR3 loop spans 11 amino acids. Germline lookup yields CDR1 GTSNPN and CDR2 SVGIG (reference sequence). This chain's CDR3 is CALSLGETQYF. The DNA for the CDR3 is TGTGCCTTGAGTTTAGGGGAGACCCAGTACTTC.

Of note for this clonotype: The junction differs from germline at one of its ends, possibly a read error. The CDR3 loop is CASSAGTGDTGTQYF. The CDR3 nucleotides are TGCGCCAGCAGCGCCGGAACAGGGGACACAGGTACGCAGTATTTT. The chain couples TRBV10-1 to TRBJ2-3, with 7 bases that match TRBD1. Germline values: CDR1 WNHNN, CDR2 SYGVQD (reference sequence). CDR3 length: 15 amino acids.

This clonotype was seen a single time. The junction differs from germline at one of its ends, possibly a read error. The CDR3 loop reads CASARGTDLVTQYF. For the CDR3, the DNA is TGTGCTAGCGCGAGGGGAACCGACCTGGTGACCCAATATTTC. The rearrangement uses TRBV6-2 or TRBV6-3 and TRBJ2-5; the D gene could be TRBD1 or TRBD2 (5 bases each). Germline assignment: CDR1 MNHEY and CDR2 SVGEGT. This CDR3 comprises 14 residues.

Details on this clonotype: A junction end diverges from the germline sequence, so it may reflect a read error. This chain connects TRBV30 to TRBJ2-5; the D gene could be TRBD1 or TRBD2 (7 bases each). Germline CDR1 is GTSNPN and CDR2 is SVGIG (reference sequence). The CDR3 has 15 amino acids. This chain's CDR3 is CAWSIGQGGEVTQHF. DNA of the CDR3: TGTGCCTGGAGTATTGGCCAGGGGGGGGAGGTGACCCAGCACTTC.